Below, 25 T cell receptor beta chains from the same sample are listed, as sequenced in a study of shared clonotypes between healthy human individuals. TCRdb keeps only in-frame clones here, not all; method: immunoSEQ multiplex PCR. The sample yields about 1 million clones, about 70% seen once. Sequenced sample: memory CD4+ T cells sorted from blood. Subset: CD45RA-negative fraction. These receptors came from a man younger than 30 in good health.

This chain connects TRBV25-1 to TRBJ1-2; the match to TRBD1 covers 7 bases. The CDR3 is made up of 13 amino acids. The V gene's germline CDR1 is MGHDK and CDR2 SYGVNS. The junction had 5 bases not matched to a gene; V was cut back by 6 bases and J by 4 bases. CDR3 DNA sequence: TGTGCCAGCAGCCAAGGGGGCGCCTATGGCTACACCTTC. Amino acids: CASSQGGAYGYTF.

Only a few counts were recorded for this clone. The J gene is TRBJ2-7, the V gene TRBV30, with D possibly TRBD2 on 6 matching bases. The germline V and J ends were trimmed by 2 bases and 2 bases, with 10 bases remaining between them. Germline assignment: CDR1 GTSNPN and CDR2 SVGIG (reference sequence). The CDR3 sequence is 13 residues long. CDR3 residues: CAWSRGITYEQYF. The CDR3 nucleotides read TGTGCCTGGAGTCGCGGGATCACCTACGAGCAGTACTTC.

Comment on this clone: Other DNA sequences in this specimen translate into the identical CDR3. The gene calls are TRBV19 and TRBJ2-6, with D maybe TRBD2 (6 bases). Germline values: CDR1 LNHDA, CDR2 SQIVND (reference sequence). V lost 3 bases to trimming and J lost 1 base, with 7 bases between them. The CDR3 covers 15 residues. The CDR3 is CASSMEGSGANVLTF. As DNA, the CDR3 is TGTGCCAGTAGTATGGAGGGATCTGGGGCCAACGTCCTGACTTTC.

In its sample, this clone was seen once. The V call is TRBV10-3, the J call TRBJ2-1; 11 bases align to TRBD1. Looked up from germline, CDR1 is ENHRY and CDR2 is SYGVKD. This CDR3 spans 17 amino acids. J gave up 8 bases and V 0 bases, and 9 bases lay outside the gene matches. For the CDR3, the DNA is TGTGCCATCAGTGAGTCGATGCGGACAGGGGGCGGCGATGAGCAGTTCTTC. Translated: CAISESMRTGGGDEQFF.

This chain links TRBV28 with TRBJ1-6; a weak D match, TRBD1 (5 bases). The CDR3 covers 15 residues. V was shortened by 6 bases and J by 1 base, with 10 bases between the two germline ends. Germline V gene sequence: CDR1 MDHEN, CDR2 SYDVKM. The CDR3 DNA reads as TGTGCCAGCAGATATCAGGGTTCCTATAATTCACCCCTCCACTTT. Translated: CASRYQGSYNSPLHF.

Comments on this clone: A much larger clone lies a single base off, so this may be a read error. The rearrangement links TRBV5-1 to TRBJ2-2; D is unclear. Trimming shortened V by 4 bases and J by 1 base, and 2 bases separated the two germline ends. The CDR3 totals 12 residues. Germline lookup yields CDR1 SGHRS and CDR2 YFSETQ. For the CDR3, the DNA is TGCGCCAGCAGCCAGAACACCGGGGAGCTGTTTTTT. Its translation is CASSQNTGELFF.

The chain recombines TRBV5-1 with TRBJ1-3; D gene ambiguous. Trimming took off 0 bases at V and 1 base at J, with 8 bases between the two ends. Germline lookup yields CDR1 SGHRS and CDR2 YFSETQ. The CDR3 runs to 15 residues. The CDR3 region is CASSLGMVSGNTIYF. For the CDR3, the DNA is TGCGCCAGCAGCTTGGGGATGGTATCTGGAAACACCATATATTTT.

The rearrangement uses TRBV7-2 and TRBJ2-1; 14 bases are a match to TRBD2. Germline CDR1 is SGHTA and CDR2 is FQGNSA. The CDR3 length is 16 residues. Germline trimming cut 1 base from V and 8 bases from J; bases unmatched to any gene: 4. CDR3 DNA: TGTGCCAGCAGCTTAGAAGGGACTAGCGGGAGCTATGAGCAGTTCTTC. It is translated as CASSLEGTSGSYEQFF.

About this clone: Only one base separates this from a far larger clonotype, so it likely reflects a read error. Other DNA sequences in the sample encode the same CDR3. CDR3 region: CASRETVINSPLHF. The CDR3, as DNA: TGCGCCAGCAGGGAGACAGTGATTAATTCACCCCTCCACTTT. The J gene is TRBJ1-6, the V gene TRBV2, with D possibly matching TRBD1 (5 bases). The germline V gene has CDR1 SNHLY and CDR2 FYNNEI. CDR3 length: 14 amino acids.

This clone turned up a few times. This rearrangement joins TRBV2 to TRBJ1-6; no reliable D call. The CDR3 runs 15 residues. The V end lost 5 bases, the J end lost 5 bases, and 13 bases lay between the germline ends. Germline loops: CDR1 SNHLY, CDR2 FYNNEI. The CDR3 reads CASSLYGGNNSPLHF. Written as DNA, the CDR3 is TGTGCCAGCAGTCTCTACGGTGGTAATAATTCACCCCTCCACTTT.

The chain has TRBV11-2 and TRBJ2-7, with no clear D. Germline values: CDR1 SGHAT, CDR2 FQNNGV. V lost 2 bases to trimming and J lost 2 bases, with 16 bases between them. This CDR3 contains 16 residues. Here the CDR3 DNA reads TGTGCCAGCAGCTTAATAGGGAACGGTCTGACCTACGAGCAGTACTTC. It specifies CASSLIGNGLTYEQYF.

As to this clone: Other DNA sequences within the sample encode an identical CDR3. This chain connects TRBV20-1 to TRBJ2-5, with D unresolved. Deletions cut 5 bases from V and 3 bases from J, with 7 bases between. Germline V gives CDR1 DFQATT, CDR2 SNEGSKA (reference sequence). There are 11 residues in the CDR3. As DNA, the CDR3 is TGCAGTGCTTCGTACAAAGAGACCCAGTACTTC. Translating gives CSASYKETQYF.

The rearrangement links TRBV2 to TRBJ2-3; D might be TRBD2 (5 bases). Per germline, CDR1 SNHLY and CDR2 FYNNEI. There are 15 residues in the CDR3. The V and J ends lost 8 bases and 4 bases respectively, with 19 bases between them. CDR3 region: CASSLTGKGADTQYF. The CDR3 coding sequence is TGTGCCAGCTCCCTTACCGGGAAAGGAGCAGATACGCAGTATTTT.

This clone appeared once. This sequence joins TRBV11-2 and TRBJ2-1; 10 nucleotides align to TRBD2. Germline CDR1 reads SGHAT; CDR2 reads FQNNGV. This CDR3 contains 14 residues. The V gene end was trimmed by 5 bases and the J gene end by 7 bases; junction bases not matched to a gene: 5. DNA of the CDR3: TGTGCCAGCAGCACCACTAGCGGGAAGAATGAGCAGTTCTTC. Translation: CASSTTSGKNEQFF.

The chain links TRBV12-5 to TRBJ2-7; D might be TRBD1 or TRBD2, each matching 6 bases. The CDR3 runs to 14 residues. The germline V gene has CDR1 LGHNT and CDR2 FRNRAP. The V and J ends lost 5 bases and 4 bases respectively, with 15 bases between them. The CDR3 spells CASGPRGAGYEQYF. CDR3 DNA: TGTGCTAGTGGTCCTAGGGGGGCGGGGTACGAGCAGTACTTC. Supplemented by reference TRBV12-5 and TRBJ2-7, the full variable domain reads DARVTQTPRHKVTEMGQEVTMRCQPILGHNTVFWYRQTMMQGLELLAYFRNRAPLDDSGMPKDRFSAEMPDATLATLKIQPSEPRDSAVYFCASGPRGAGYEQYFGPGTRLTVT.

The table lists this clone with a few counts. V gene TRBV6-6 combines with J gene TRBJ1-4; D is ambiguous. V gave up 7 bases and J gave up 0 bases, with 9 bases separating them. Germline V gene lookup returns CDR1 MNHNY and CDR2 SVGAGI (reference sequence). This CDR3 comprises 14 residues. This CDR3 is CASTTAATNEKLFF. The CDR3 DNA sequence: TGTGCCAGCACCACTGCTGCAACTAATGAAAAACTGTTTTTT.

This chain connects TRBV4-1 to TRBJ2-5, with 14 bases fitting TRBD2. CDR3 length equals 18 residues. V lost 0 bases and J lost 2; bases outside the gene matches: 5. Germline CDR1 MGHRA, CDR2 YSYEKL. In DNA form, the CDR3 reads TGCGCCAGCAGCCAAGAGACTAGCGGGGGGGGCTTACAAGAGACCCAGTACTTC. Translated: CASSQETSGGGLQETQYF.

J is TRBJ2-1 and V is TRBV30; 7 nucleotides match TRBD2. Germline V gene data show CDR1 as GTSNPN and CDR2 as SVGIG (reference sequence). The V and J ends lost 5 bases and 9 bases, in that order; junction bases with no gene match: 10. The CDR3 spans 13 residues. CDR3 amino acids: CAWHRSGRVEQFF. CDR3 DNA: TGTGCCTGGCACCGGTCGGGGAGGGTTGAGCAGTTCTTC.

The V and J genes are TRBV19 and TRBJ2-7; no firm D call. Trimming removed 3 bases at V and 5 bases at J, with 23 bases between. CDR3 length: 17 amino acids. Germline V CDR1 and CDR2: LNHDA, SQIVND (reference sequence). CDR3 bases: TGTGCCAGTAGTATTAGTCAAGGGATTGGACCATTCCACGAGCAGTACTTC. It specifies CASSISQGIGPFHEQYF.

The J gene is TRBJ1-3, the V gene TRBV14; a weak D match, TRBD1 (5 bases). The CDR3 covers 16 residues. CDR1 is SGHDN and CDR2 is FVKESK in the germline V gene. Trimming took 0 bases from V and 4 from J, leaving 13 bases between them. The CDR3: CASSQDSRGVGNTIYF. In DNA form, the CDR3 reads TGTGCCAGCAGCCAAGATTCGAGAGGGGTCGGAAACACCATATATTTT.

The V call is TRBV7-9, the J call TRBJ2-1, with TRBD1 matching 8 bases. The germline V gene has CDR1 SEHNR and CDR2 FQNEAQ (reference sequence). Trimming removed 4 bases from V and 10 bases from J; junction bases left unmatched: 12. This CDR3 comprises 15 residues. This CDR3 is CASSSYAGQAEEQFF. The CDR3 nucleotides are TGTGCCAGCAGCTCATATGCGGGACAGGCGGAGGAGCAGTTCTTC.

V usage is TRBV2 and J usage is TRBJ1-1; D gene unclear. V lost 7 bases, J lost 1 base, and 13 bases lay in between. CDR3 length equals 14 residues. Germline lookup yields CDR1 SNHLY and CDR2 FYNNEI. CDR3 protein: CASTNWARNTEAFF. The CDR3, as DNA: TGTGCCAGCACGAATTGGGCCAGGAACACTGAAGCTTTCTTT.

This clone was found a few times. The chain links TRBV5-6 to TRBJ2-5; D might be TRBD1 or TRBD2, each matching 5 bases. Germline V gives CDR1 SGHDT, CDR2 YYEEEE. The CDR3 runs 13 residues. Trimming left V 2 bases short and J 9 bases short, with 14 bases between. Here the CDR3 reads CASSFEGQYAQYF. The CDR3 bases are TGTGCCAGCAGCTTCGAGGGGCAGTACGCCCAGTACTTC. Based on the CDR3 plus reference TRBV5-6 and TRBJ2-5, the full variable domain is DAGVTQSPTHLIKTRGQQVTLRCSPKSGHDTVSWYQQALGQGPQFIFQYYEEEERQRGNFPDRFSGHQFPNYSSELNVNALLLGDSALYLCASSFEGQYAQYFGPGTRLLVL.

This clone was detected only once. As DNA, the CDR3 is TGTGCCAGCAGCATGGGGAGGTTCATGAACACTGAAGCTTTCTTT. Translation gives CASSMGRFMNTEAFF. The V call is TRBV11-2, the J call TRBJ1-1; D is ambiguous. From germline, CDR1 is SGHAT and CDR2 FQNNGV. The V end was cut by 5 bases, the J end by 0 bases, with 13 bases between. There are 15 residues in the CDR3.

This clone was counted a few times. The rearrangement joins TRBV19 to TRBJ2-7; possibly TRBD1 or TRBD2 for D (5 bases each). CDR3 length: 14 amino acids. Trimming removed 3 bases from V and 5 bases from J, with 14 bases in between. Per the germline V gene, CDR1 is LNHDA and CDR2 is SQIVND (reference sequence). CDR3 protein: CASSMGTARDEQYF. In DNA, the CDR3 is TGTGCCAGTAGTATGGGGACGGCGCGGGACGAGCAGTACTTC.